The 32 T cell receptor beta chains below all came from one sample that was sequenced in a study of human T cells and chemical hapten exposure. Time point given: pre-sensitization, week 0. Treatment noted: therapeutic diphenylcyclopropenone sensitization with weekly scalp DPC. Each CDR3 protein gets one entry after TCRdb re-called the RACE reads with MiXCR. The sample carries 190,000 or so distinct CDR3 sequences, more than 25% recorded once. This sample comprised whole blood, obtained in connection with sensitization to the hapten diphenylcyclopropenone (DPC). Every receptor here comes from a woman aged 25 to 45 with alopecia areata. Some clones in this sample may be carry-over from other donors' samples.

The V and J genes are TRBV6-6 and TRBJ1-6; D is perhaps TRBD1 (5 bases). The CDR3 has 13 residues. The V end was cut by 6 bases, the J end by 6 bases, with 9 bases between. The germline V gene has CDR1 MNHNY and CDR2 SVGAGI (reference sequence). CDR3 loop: CASRTEINSPLHF. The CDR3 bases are TGTGCCAGCAGGACAGAGATTAATTCACCCCTCCACTTT.

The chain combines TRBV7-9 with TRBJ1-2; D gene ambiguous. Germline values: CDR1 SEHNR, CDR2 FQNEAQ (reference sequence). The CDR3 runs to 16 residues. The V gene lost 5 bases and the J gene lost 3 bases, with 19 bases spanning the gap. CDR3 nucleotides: TGTGCCAGCAGCCCCTACGCGAGGGAGGGCGACTATGGCTACACCTTC. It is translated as CASSPYAREGDYGYTF.

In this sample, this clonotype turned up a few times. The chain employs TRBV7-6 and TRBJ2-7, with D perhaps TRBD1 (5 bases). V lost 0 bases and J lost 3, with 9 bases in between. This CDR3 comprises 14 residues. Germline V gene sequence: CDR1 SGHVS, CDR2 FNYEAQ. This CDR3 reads CASSLAGDRYEQYF. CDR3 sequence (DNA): TGTGCCAGCAGCTTAGCAGGGGATCGCTACGAGCAGTACTTC.

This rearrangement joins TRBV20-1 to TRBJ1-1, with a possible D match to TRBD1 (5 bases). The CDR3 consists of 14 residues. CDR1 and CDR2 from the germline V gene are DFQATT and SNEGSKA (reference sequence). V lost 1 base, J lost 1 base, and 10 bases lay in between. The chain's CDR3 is CSARGGAWNTEAFF. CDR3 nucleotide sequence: TGCAGTGCTAGAGGTGGGGCTTGGAACACTGAAGCTTTCTTT.

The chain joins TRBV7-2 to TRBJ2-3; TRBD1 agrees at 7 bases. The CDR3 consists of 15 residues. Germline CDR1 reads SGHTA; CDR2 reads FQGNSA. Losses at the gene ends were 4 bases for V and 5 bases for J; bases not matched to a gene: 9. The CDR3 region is CASSSSGDRGDTQYF. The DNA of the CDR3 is TGTGCCAGCAGCTCATCAGGGGACAGAGGAGATACGCAGTATTTT.

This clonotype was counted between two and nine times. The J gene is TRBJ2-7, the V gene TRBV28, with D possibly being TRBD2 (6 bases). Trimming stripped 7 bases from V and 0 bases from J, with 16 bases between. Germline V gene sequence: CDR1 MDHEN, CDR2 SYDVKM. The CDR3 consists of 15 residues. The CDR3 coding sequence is TGTGCCAGCACGACCCCCAAGGGACTCTCCTACGAGCAGTACTTC. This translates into CASTTPKGLSYEQYF.

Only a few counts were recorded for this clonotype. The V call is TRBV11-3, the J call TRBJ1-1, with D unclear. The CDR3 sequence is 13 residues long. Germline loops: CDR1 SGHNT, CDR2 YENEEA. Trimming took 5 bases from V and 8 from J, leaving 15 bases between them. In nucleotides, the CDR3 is TGTGCCAGCAGCACCCGGCACGGCGAAGAAGCTTTCTTT. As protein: CASSTRHGEEAFF.

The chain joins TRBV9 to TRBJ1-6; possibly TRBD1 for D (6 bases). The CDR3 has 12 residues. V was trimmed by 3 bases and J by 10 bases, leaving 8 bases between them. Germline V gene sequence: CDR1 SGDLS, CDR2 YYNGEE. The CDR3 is CASSEGVSPLHF. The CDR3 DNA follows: TGTGCCAGCAGCGAGGGGGTGTCACCCCTCCACTTT. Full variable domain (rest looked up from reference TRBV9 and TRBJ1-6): DSGVTQTPKHLITATGQRVTLRCSPRSGDLSVYWYQQSLDQGLQFLIQYYNGEERAKGNILERFSAQQFPDLHSELNLSSLELGDSALYFCASSEGVSPLHFGNGTRLTVT.

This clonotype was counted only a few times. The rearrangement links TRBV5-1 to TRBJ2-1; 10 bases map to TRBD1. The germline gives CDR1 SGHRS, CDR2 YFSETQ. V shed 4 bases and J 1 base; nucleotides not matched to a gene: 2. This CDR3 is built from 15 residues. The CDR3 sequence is CASSAGQGSYNEQFF. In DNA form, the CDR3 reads TGCGCCAGCAGCGCGGGACAGGGGTCCTACAATGAGCAGTTCTTC.

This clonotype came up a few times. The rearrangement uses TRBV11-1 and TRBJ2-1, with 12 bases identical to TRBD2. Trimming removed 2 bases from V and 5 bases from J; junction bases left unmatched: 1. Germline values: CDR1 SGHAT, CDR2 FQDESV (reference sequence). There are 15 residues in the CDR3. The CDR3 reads CASSLRTSGNNEQFF. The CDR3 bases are TGTGCCAGCAGCTTACGGACTAGCGGGAACAATGAGCAGTTCTTC.

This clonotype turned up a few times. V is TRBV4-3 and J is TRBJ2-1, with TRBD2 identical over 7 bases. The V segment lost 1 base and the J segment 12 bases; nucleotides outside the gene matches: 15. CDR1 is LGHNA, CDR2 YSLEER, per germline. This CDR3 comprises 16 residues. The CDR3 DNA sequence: TGCGCCAGCAGCCAAGGCGGGAGCAACGGAAAAGTTCCGCAGTTCTTC. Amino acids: CASSQGGSNGKVPQFF.

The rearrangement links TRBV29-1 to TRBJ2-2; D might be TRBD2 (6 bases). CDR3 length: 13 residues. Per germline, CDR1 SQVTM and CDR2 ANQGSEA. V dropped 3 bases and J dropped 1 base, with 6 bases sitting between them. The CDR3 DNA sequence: TGCAGCGTTGATAGCGGGAACACCGGGGAGCTGTTTTTT. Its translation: CSVDSGNTGELFF.

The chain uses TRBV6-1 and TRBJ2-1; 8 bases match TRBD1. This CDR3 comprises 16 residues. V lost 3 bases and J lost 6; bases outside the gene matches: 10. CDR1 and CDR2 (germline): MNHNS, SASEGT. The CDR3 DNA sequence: TGTGCCAGCAGTGATGGGCACAGGGGGAAGCGCAATGAGCAGTTCTTC. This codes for CASSDGHRGKRNEQFF.

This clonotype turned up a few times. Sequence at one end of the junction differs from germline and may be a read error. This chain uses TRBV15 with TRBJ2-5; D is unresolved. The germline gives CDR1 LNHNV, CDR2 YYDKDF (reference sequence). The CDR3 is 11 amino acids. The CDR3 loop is CATSRVPYYSF. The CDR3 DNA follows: TGTGCCACCAGCAGAGTCCCTTACTATTCCTTC. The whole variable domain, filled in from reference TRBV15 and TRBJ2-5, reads DAMVIQNPRYQVTQFGKPVTLSCSQTLNHNVMYWYQQKSSQAPKLLFHYYDKDFNNEADTPDNFQSRRPNTSFCFLDIRSPGLGDTAMYLCATSRVPYYSFGPGTRLLVL.

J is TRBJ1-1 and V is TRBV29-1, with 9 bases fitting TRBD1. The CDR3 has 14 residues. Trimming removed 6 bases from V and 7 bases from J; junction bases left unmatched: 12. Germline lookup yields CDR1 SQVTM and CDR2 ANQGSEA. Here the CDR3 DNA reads TGCAGCGTCAACCCGGGACAGGGCCTAGGTGAAGCTTTCTTT. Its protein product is CSVNPGQGLGEAFF. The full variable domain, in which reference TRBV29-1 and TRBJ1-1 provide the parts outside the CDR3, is SAVISQKPSRDICQRGTSLTIQCQVDSQVTMMFWYRQQPGQSLTLIATANQGSEATYESGFVIDKFPISRPNLTFSTLTVSNMSPEDSSIYLCSVNPGQGLGEAFFGQGTRLTVV.

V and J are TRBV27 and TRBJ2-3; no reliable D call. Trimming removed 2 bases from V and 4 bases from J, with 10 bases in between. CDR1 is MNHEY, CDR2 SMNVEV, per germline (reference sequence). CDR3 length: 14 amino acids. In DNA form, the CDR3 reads TGTGCCAGCAGTTTAGGTGGTGCCGCAGATACGCAGTATTTT. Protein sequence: CASSLGGAADTQYF.

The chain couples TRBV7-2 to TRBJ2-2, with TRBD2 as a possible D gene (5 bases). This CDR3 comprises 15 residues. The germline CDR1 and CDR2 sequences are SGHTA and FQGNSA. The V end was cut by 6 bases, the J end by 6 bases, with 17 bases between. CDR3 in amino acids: CASRSQLGAAGELFF. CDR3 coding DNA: TGTGCCAGCAGATCCCAACTAGGTGCCGCCGGGGAGCTGTTTTTT.

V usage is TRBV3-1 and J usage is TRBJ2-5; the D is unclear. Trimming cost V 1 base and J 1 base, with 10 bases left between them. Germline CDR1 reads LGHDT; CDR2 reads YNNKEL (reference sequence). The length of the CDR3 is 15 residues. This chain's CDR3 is CASSQVGSSQETQYF. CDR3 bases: TGTGCCAGCAGCCAAGTCGGTAGCAGCCAAGAGACCCAGTACTTC.

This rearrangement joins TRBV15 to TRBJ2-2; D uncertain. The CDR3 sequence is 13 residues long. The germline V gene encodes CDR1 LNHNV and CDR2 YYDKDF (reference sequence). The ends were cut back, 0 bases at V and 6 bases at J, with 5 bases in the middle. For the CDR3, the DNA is TGTGCCACCAGCAGAGATGGCGCCGGGGAGCTGTTTTTT. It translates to CATSRDGAGELFF. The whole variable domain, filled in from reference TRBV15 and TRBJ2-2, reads DAMVIQNPRYQVTQFGKPVTLSCSQTLNHNVMYWYQQKSSQAPKLLFHYYDKDFNNEADTPDNFQSRRPNTSFCFLDIRSPGLGDTAMYLCATSRDGAGELFFGEGSRLTVL.

CDR3 amino acids: CSAPPGQGARYGYTF. The CDR3, as DNA: TGCAGTGCACCTCCGGGACAGGGGGCGCGCTATGGCTACACCTTC. J is TRBJ1-2 and V is TRBV20-1; 12 bases map to TRBD1. The trim removed 6 bases at V and 4 bases at J, leaving 9 bases unmatched. Germline values: CDR1 DFQATT, CDR2 SNEGSKA (reference sequence). The CDR3 loop spans 15 amino acids.

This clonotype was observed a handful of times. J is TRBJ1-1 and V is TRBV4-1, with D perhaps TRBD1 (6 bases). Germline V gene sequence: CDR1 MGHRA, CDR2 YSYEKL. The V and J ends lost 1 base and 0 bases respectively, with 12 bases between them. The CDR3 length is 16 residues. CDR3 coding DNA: TGCGCCAGCAGCCAAGGCTGGACAGTTATGAACACTGAAGCTTTCTTT. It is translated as CASSQGWTVMNTEAFF.

CDR3 protein: CSVGTSGSAGELFF. DNA of the CDR3: TGCAGCGTAGGGACTAGCGGGAGCGCCGGGGAGCTGTTTTTT. The J gene is TRBJ2-2, the V gene TRBV29-1; 14 bases line up with TRBD2. The germline CDR1 and CDR2 sequences are SQVTM and ANQGSEA. CDR3 length equals 14 residues. V was clipped by 6 bases and J by 6 bases; unmatched bases: 3.

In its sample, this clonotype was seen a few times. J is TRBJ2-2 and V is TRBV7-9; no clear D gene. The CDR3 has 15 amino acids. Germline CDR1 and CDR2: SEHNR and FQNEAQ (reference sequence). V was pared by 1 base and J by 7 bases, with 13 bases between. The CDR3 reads CASSLVSPGFGELFF. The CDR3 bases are TGTGCCAGCAGCTTAGTATCGCCCGGGTTCGGGGAGCTGTTTTTT.

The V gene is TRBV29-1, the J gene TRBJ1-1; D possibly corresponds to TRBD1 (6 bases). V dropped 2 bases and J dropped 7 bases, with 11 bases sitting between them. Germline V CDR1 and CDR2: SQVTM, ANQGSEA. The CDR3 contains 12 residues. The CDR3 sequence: CSVEIKQGEAFF. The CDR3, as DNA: TGCAGCGTTGAAATTAAACAGGGTGAAGCTTTCTTT.

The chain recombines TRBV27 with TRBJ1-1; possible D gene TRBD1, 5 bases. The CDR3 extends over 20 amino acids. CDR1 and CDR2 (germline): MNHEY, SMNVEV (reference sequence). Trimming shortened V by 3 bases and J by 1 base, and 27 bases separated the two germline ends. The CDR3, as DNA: TGTGCCAGCAGTTTCCTTGGCACGGGGGGAATAGTGTCAAAGAACACTGAAGCTTTCTTT. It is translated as CASSFLGTGGIVSKNTEAFF.

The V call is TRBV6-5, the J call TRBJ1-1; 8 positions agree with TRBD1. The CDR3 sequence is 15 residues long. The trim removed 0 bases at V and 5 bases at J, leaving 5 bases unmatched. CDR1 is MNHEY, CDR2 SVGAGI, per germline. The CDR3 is CASSYSRTGNTEAFF. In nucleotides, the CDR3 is TGTGCCAGCAGTTACTCGAGGACAGGGAATACTGAAGCTTTCTTT.

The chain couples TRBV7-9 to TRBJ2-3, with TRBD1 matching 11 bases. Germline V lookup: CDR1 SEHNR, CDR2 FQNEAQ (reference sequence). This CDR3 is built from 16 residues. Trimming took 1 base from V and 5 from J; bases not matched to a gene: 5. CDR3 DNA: TGTGCCAGCAGCTTAGAAGAGGGACAGGGGGAAGATACGCAGTATTTT. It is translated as CASSLEEGQGEDTQYF.

DNA of the CDR3: TGTGCCAGCAGTTTTACTAGCGCCTACGAGCAGTACTTC. This codes for CASSFTSAYEQYF. The rearrangement uses TRBV28 and TRBJ2-7; 7 bases agree with TRBD2. The germline gives CDR1 MDHEN, CDR2 SYDVKM. With 3 bases clipped from V and 2 bases from J, the junction kept 1 base outside the gene matches. This CDR3 contains 13 residues.

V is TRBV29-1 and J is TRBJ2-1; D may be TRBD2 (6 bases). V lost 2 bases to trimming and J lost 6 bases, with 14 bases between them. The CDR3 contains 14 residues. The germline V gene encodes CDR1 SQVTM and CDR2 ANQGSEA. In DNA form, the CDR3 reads TGCAGCGTTGAACCACTAGCCGGGGGCAATGAGCAGTTCTTC. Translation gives CSVEPLAGGNEQFF.

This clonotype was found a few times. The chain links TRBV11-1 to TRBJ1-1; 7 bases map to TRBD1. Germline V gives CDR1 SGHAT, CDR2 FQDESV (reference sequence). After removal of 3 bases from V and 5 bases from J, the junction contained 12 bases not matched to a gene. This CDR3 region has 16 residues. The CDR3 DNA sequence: TGTGCCAGCAGCTTGTATTGGAGGGGGCGTTATACTGAAGCTTTCTTT. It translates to CASSLYWRGRYTEAFF.

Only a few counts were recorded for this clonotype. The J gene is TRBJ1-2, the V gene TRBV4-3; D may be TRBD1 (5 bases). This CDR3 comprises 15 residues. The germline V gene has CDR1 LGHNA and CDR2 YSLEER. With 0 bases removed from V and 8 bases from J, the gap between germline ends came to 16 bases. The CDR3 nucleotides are TGCGCCAGCAGCCAAGATCAAACGGGGGTGTGGGGCTACACCTTC. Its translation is CASSQDQTGVWGYTF.

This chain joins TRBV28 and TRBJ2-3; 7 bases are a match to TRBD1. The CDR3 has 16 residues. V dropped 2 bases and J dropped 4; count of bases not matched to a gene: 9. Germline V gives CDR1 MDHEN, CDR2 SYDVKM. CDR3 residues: CASSLLPETGPDTQYF. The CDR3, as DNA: TGTGCCAGCAGTTTACTCCCCGAGACAGGGCCAGATACGCAGTATTTT.